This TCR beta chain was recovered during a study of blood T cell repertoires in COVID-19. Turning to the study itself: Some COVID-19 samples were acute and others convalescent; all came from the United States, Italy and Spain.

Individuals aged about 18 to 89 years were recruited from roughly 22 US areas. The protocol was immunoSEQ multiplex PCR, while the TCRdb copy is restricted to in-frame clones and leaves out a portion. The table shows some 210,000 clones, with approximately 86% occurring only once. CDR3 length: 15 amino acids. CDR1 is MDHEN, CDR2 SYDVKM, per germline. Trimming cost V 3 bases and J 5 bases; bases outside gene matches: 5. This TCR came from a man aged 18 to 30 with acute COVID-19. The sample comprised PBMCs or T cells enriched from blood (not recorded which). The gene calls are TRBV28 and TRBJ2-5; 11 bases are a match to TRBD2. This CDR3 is CASSFTSGSLETQYF. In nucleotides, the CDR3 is TGTGCCAGCAGTTTTACTAGCGGGAGTTTGGAGACCCAGTACTTC.